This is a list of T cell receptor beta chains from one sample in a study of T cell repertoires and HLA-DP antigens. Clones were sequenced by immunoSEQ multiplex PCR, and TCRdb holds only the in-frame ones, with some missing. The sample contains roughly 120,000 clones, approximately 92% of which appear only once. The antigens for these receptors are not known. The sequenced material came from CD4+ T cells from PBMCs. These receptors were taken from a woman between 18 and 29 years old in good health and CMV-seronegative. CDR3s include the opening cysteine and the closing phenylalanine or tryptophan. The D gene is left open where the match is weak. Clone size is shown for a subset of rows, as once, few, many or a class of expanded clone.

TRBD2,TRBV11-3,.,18,CASSLAGTSGGAGNEQFF
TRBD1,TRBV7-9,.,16,CASSLAGTGGNEKLFF
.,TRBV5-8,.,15,CASSLGSRVRETQYF
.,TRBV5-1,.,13,CASSLEPKGGYTF
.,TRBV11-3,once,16,CASSARGLFNTGELFF
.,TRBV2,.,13,CASTQAHNSPLHF
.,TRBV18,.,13,CASSPQGGTEAFF
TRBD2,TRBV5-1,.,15,CASGPRGESTDTQYF
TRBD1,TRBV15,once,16,CATSRGYDRETGELFF
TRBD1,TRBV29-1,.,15,CSAGQGAGGANVLTF
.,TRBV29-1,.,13,CSGGGGSPGELFF
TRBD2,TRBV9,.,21,CASSVVVCRERGDTSTDTQYF
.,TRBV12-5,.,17,CASGLRLGGQYQETQYF
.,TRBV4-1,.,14,CASSHVLNTGELFF
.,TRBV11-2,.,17,CASSQQSGTFSNYGYTF
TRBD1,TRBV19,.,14,CASSRTGSRYEQYF
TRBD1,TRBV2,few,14,CASMKDRGYGELFF
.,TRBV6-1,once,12,CASAGSGEKLFF
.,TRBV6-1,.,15,CASSDPATRNNEQFF
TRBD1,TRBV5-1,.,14,CASSLGQGGQPQHF
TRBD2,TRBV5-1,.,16,CASRPAGAVYAGELFF
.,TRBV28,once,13,CASSFYRGQPQHF
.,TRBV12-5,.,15,CASGLVSDLRLTLHF
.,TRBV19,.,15,CASSQTQGIGNTIYF
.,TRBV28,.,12,CASSSLWNTQYF
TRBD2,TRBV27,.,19,CASSFPPGASGRMYNEQFF
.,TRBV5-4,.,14,CASSLQGSGNTIYF
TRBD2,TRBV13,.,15,CASSFRTSGEDTQYF
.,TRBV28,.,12,CASSPPGLTQYF
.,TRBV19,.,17,CASSARPGPGLNTEAFF
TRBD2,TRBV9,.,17,CASSVAGTSGGAETQYF
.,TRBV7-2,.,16,CASSLESGNSGNTIYF
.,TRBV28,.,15,CASSLATGYNSPLHF
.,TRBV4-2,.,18,CASSQDHRTDATNEKLFF
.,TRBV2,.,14,CASRGGRFRDTQYF
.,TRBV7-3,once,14,CASSPGGPPGELFF
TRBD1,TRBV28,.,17,CASSWLGTGGITDTQYF
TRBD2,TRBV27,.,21,CASSLSTGPGLAGGRGYEQYF
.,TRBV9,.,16,CASSVVGTGSTDTQYF
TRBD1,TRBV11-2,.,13,CASSQGARETQYF
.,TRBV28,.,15,CASTRRRLVTYEQYF
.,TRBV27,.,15,CASSLSGAPGSPLHF
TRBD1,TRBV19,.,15,CASSIFGQGENGYTF
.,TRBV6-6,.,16,CASSYLGEGSYNEQFF
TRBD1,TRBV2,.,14,CASSGRQGAYGYTF
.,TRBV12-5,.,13,CASGSGAVLNAFF
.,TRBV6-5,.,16,CASSYSISRGIGGYTF
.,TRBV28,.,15,CASSPGTLSSYEQYF
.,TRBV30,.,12,CAWKVVGEKLFF